Listed below are T cell receptor beta chains from one sample, sequenced in a study of OX40 agonist ivuxolimab in advanced cancers. Produced via immunoSEQ multiplex PCR; TCRdb's table is partial and in-frame only. The sample lists 90,000 to 100,000 clones, approximately 85% occurring once. The sample was CD4+ or CD8+ T cells sorted from blood, taken in a trial of the OX40 agonist ivuxolimab. The origin of the receptors is an adult with an advanced solid tumor such as melanoma, head and neck, liver or kidney cancer. Both conserved end residues are part of each CDR3. The D gene is left open where the match is weak. The size field is filled for only some rows; it gives once, few, many or a size class.

>TRBV4-3|.|TRBJ2-5|.
CASSQDRWINQETQYF
TGCGCCAGCAGCCAAGATCGATGGATCAACCAAGAGACCCAGTACTTC
>TRBV5-1|.|TRBJ1-1|.
CASSPSPQGEKAFF
TGCGCCAGCAGCCCCTCCCCCCAAGGGGAAAAGGCTTTCTTT
>TRBV7-9|.|TRBJ1-5|.
CASSSDWGPNQPQHF
TGTGCCAGCAGCTCTGACTGGGGGCCCAATCAGCCCCAGCATTTT
>TRBV2|.|TRBJ2-5|once
CASSRDRWETQYF
TGTGCCAGCAGTAGGGATAGGTGGGAGACCCAGTACTTC
>TRBV7-2|.|TRBJ2-3|once
CASSPYGDTQYF
TGTGCCAGCAGCCCGTACGGGGATACGCAGTATTTT
>TRBV5-6|.|TRBJ2-7|once
CASSSLSYEQYF
TGTGCCAGCAGCTCTCTATCCTACGAGCAGTACTTC
>TRBV7-8|.|TRBJ1-2|.
CASSNPGTAYGYTF
TGTGCCAGCAGCAATCCCGGGACTGCCTATGGCTACACCTTC
>TRBV5-4|.|TRBJ1-3|.
CASSFAGENGNTIYF
TGTGCCAGCAGCTTCGCAGGGGAGAATGGAAACACCATATATTTT
>TRBV19|.|TRBJ2-7|.
CASSIGLVGYEQYF
TGTGCCAGTAGTATCGGGCTAGTCGGCTACGAGCAGTACTTC
>TRBV7-8|.|TRBJ2-6|.
CASSPLQSGANVLTF
TGTGCCAGCAGCCCCCTACAATCTGGGGCCAACGTCCTGACTTTC
>TRBV6-5|.|TRBJ2-5|.
CASSYSIVNLETQYF
TGTGCCAGCAGTTACTCGATAGTGAATTTGGAGACCCAGTACTTC
>TRBV11-3|TRBD2|TRBJ2-2|.
CASSLEGEAGVGTGELFF
TGTGCCAGCAGCTTAGAAGGTGAAGCGGGAGTAGGTACCGGGGAGCTGTTTTTT
>TRBV4-1|.|TRBJ2-7|once
CASSQEGSGDEQYF
TGCGCCAGCAGCCAAGAAGGATCAGGGGACGAGCAGTACTTC
>TRBV25-1|TRBD1|TRBJ1-2|.
CASSKGQYYGYTF
TGTGCCAGCAGTAAGGGACAGTATTATGGCTACACCTTC
>TRBV28|.|TRBJ1-4|few
CASRETGNEKLFF
TGTGCCAGCCGGGAAACAGGGAATGAAAAACTGTTTTTT
>TRBV11-2|TRBD1|TRBJ2-3|.
CASSLKRTGSNTQYF
TGTGCCAGCAGCTTAAAACGGACAGGGTCAAATACGCAGTATTTT
>TRBV13|.|TRBJ2-5|.
CASSLPGAPQETQYF
TGTGCCAGCAGCTTACCGGGGGCCCCCCAAGAGACCCAGTACTTC